The 32 T cell receptor beta chains given below trace back to one sample, sequenced in a study of read filtering for tumor transcriptome and immune sequencing. The library was built from about 0.4 ug RNA with molecular barcoded adaptors for alpha/delta and beta/gamma chains. A single record per CDR3 protein comes from TCRdb applying MiXCR to the reads. The sample consists of tens of thousands of distinct CDR3 sequences, approximately 15% of them appearing once. Sequenced sample: a population of CD138-negative cells sorted from bone marrow. These receptors all stem from a donor aged 40 or over with multiple myeloma.

This clonotype came up many times. The V and J genes are TRBV6-1 and TRBJ1-5; D not certain. The germline V gene has CDR1 MNHNS and CDR2 SASEGT. Trimming removed 1 base from V and 7 bases from J, with 8 bases in between. CDR3 size: 13 residues. Written as DNA, the CDR3 is TGTGCCAGCAGTGAAGGGGTACGGCAGCCCCAGCATTTT. Translation gives CASSEGVRQPQHF.

Details on this clonotype: A much larger clone lies one base from this, so it may be a read error. No conserved phenylalanine or tryptophan is present at the end of the CDR3, so a read error is the likely explanation. The rearrangement links TRBV7-9 to TRBJ2-2; D may be TRBD2 (5 bases). Trimming cost V 0 bases and J 7 bases, with 9 bases left between them. Germline-derived CDR1 and CDR2 are SEHNR and FQNEAQ (reference sequence). This CDR3 has 14 amino acids. The CDR3: CASSLAGLNGELFS. The CDR3 DNA reads as TGTGCCAGCAGCTTAGCCGGACTGAACGGGGAGCTGTTTTCT.

The chain employs TRBV5-1 and TRBJ1-2, with D maybe TRBD1 (6 bases). V was trimmed by 2 bases and J by 9 bases, leaving 17 bases between them. Germline V lookup: CDR1 SGHRS, CDR2 YFSETQ. The CDR3 spans 14 residues. CDR3 loop: CASSFGTRSGRYTF. DNA for the CDR3: TGCGCCAGCAGCTTCGGGACACGCTCTGGTCGCTACACCTTC.

As for this clonotype: With only one base between it and a far larger clone, this is likely a read error. The chain recombines TRBV11-3 with TRBJ2-7, with D unclear. This CDR3 comprises 12 residues. CDR1 is SGHNT, CDR2 YENEEA, per germline. CDR3 region: CASSLETAKQHF. The CDR3 DNA follows: TGTGCCAGCAGCTTAGAGACGGCGAAGCAGCACTTC.

This clonotype has a count of ten or more. J is TRBJ1-4 and V is TRBV7-9; D remains unclear. V gave up 2 bases and J gave up 5 bases, with 9 bases separating them. Germline V gene lookup returns CDR1 SEHNR and CDR2 FQNEAQ (reference sequence). The length of the CDR3 is 14 residues. CDR3: CASSLSRLNEKLFF. The CDR3 nucleotides read TGTGCCAGCAGCTTATCCAGGCTCAATGAAAAACTGTTTTTT.

This clonotype showed up many times. V is TRBV5-1 and J is TRBJ2-7; TRBD2 matches at 9 bases. V was clipped by 4 bases and J by 2 bases; unmatched bases: 7. The CDR3 is made up of 15 amino acids. Germline V lookup: CDR1 SGHRS, CDR2 YFSETQ. The CDR3 DNA follows: TGCGCCAGCAGCGAGCCGACTAGCGGAGCCTACGAGCAGTACTTC. This codes for CASSEPTSGAYEQYF.

This clonotype was detected many times. The gene calls are TRBV5-1 and TRBJ2-7, with 8 bases lining up with TRBD1. The CDR3 has 12 residues. V shed 4 bases, J shed 3 bases, and the junction held 0 bases outside the gene matches. Germline V CDR1 and CDR2: SGHRS, YFSETQ. CDR3: CASSGTGYEQYF. The CDR3 nucleotides read TGCGCCAGCAGCGGGACAGGCTACGAGCAGTACTTC.

This clonotype was recorded many times. The chain has TRBV10-3 and TRBJ2-2; 9 positions match TRBD1. CDR1 and CDR2 (germline): ENHRY, SYGVKD. Trimming took 8 bases from V and 3 from J; bases not matched to a gene: 7. The CDR3 runs to 15 residues. This CDR3 is CAIGPWDRDTGELFF. Here the CDR3 DNA reads TGTGCCATCGGACCCTGGGACAGGGACACCGGGGAGCTGTTTTTT.

At least ten counts were recorded for this clonotype. A much larger clone lies a single base off, so this may be a read error. V and J are TRBV11-1 and TRBJ2-1, with TRBD1 matching over 7 bases. The CDR3 sequence is 15 residues long. V lost 5 bases and J lost 7; bases outside the gene matches: 11. CDR1 SGHAT and CDR2 FQDESV come from the germline V gene (reference sequence). CDR3 protein: CASSPRQGWDNEQFF. In nucleotides, the CDR3 is TGTGCCAGCAGCCCAAGACAGGGCTGGGATAATGAGCAGTTCTTC.

This clonotype showed up many times. The J gene is TRBJ1-5, the V gene TRBV7-2; TRBD1 matches 10 bases. This CDR3 is 14 amino acids long. Germline V gives CDR1 SGHTA, CDR2 FQGNSA. V lost 7 bases, J lost 4 bases, and 4 bases stayed unmatched. CDR3 nucleotides: TGTGCCAGCAAGCGGGACAGGGGTAATCAGCCCCAGCATTTT. Protein product: CASKRDRGNQPQHF.

V is TRBV15 and J is TRBJ1-1; 12 bases agree with TRBD1. Germline assignment: CDR1 LNHNV and CDR2 YYDKDF (reference sequence). The V gene end was trimmed by 5 bases and the J gene end by 2 bases; junction bases not matched to a gene: 3. This CDR3 comprises 15 residues. The CDR3 sequence: CATSGDRGPNTEAFF. The CDR3 DNA sequence: TGTGCCACCAGCGGGGACAGGGGGCCCAACACTGAAGCTTTCTTT.

Comment on this clonotype: A read error may be the cause here, since a much bigger clone is one base away. The chain recombines TRBV5-1 with TRBJ2-7; either TRBD1 or TRBD2 may fit D (7 bases each). The CDR3 spans 14 residues. Germline values: CDR1 SGHRS, CDR2 YFSETQ. The CDR3 DNA reads as TGCGCCAGCAGCTTAGCGGGACAGTCCTGCGAGCAGTACTTC. It is translated as CASSLAGQSCEQYF.

This clonotype was counted many times. J is TRBJ1-2 and V is TRBV6-2 or TRBV6-3; the D gene is possibly TRBD1 (6 bases). V was cut by 7 bases and J by 6 bases, with 21 bases left in between. The CDR3 loop spans 15 amino acids. Germline-derived CDR1 and CDR2 are MNHEY and SVGEGT. CDR3 DNA: TGTGCCAGCAACCAGAACCTGGACAGCGCAGATGGCTACACCTTC. It yields the protein CASNQNLDSADGYTF.

This clonotype was counted at least ten times. The rearrangement links TRBV29-1 to TRBJ2-3; D is undetermined. CDR1 is SQVTM, CDR2 ANQGSEA, per germline. This CDR3 has 14 residues. V was clipped by 8 bases and J by 4 bases, with 19 bases between them. This CDR3 is CSLRERAFADTQYF. In DNA, the CDR3 is TGCAGCCTTAGGGAAAGGGCGTTTGCAGATACGCAGTATTTT.

This clonotype was counted between two and nine times. The chain employs TRBV20-1 and TRBJ2-3; weak D call: TRBD2 (5 bases). Trimming stripped 7 bases from V and 3 bases from J, with 14 bases between. This CDR3 region has 13 residues. Germline V gene sequence: CDR1 DFQATT, CDR2 SNEGSKA (reference sequence). CDR3 nucleotide sequence: TGCAGTGGAGTGGGAGTAGAAACAGATACGCAGTATTTT. Translated, it gives CSGVGVETDTQYF.

This clonotype was seen repeatedly, ten times or more. The chain recombines TRBV19 with TRBJ1-5; D perhaps matches TRBD1 (6 bases). The CDR3 contains 18 residues. CDR1 and CDR2 from the germline V gene are LNHDA and SQIVND (reference sequence). V lost 1 base to trimming and J lost 5 bases, with 21 bases between them. CDR3 in amino acids: CASSIGTAGGKGDQPQHF. In DNA form, the CDR3 reads TGTGCCAGTAGTATAGGCACTGCAGGAGGGAAGGGGGATCAGCCCCAGCATTTT.

V usage is TRBV10-1 and J usage is TRBJ2-3; D is unclear. The length of the CDR3 is 14 residues. Trimming removed 4 bases from V and 10 bases from J, with 18 bases in between. Germline CDR1 WNHNN, CDR2 SYGVQD (reference sequence). The CDR3 is CASSASRIPWAQYF. The CDR3 DNA sequence: TGCGCCAGCAGTGCATCAAGGATCCCCTGGGCGCAGTATTTT.

Ten or more counts support this clonotype. A much larger clone differs from this one at a single base, so this may be a read error. The chain couples TRBV20-1 to TRBJ2-1, with TRBD2 matching 8 bases. Unmatched junction bases numbered 3, after V lost 3 bases and J lost 8 bases. The CDR3 has 12 residues. Germline CDR1 DFQATT, CDR2 SNEGSKA (reference sequence). The CDR3 bases are TGCAGTGCTAGTTCGGGGGGGCATGAGCAGTTCTTC. Encoded protein: CSASSGGHEQFF.

This clonotype rates as medium-sized. This chain joins TRBV2 and TRBJ2-1; D not certain. The CDR3 is 15 residues long. Germline CDR1 SNHLY, CDR2 FYNNEI. The V end lost 4 bases, the J end lost 4 bases, and 14 bases lay between the germline ends. The CDR3 DNA is TGTGCCAGCAGTGCCCCGTTTCAACAGTACAATGAGCAGTTCTTC. Amino acids: CASSAPFQQYNEQFF.

Worth noting for this clonotype: Since a far larger clone is one base different, this is likely a read error. The V gene is TRBV5-1, the J gene TRBJ2-1; TRBD2 matches at 14 bases. Germline lookup yields CDR1 SGHRS and CDR2 YFSETQ. The CDR3 runs 15 residues. CDR3 residues: CASSPTSGGAYEQIF. In DNA form, the CDR3 reads TGCGCCAGCAGCCCGACTAGCGGGGGGGCCTATGAGCAGATCTTC.

This clonotype was picked up many times. The chain links TRBV20-1 to TRBJ2-1; 11 bases agree with TRBD2. This CDR3 spans 15 amino acids. CDR1 DFQATT and CDR2 SNEGSKA come from the germline V gene (reference sequence). V dropped 3 bases and J dropped 4; count of bases not matched to a gene: 5. In nucleotides, the CDR3 is TGCAGTGCTAGCCTAGCGGGAGGTTTTTACAATGAGCAGTTCTTC. Translated, it gives CSASLAGGFYNEQFF.

This clonotype was detected ten times or more. The chain uses TRBV28 and TRBJ1-5; a possible D gene is TRBD1 (6 bases). Trimming shortened V by 6 bases and J by 0 bases, and 15 bases separated the two germline ends. CDR1 and CDR2 (germline): MDHEN, SYDVKM. The CDR3 sequence is 16 residues long. The CDR3: CASRADRSYSNQPQHF. In DNA, the CDR3 is TGTGCCAGCAGAGCCGACAGGTCCTATAGCAATCAGCCCCAGCATTTT.

By proportion, this clonotype is medium-sized. This chain uses TRBV4-2 with TRBJ1-1, with D unclear. Germline-derived CDR1 and CDR2 are LGHNA and YNFKEQ. The CDR3 length is 14 residues. V was clipped by 1 base and J by 5 bases, with 11 bases between them. The CDR3 DNA sequence: TGTGCCAGCAGCCAAGGGCCCCGGGGTACTGAAGCTTTCTTT. It yields the protein CASSQGPRGTEAFF.

A few counts support this clonotype. This sequence may be a read error, since a much larger clone differs from it by one base. The rearrangement uses TRBV6-6 and TRBJ1-5; D perhaps matches TRBD1 (5 bases). Trimming left V 5 bases short and J 5 bases short, with 13 bases between. The CDR3 sequence is 14 residues long. CDR1 and CDR2 from the germline V gene are MNHNY and SVGAGI (reference sequence). This CDR3 reads CASSRQCGDQPQHF. The DNA for the CDR3 is TGTGCCAGCAGTCGACAGTGCGGGGATCAGCCCCAGCATTTT.

As concerns this clonotype: Its ends do not fully match the called genes, so a read error is possible. This chain joins TRBV5-1 and TRBJ1-1; the D gene is possibly TRBD1 (6 bases). This CDR3 contains 13 residues. CDR1 and CDR2 from the germline V gene are SGHRS and YFSETQ. CDR3 DNA: TGCGCCAGCAGCCCCAGGGGCGGCACTGAGGCTTTCTTT. Protein sequence: CASSPRGGTEAFF.

As to this clonotype: The DNA is left out, because the CDR3 cannot be placed on it with certainty; the CDR3 is given as TCRdb lists it. The V call is TRBV29-1, the J call TRBJ2-2; TRBD1 is the table's D call and was not checked against the DNA. Germline V gene data show CDR1 as SQVTM and CDR2 as ANQGSEA. With termini counted, the CDR3 has 15 amino acids. CDR3 amino acids: CSVGRGASNTGEPFF.

The table lists this clonotype with many counts. V and J are TRBV11-2 and TRBJ2-1; possible D gene TRBD2, 6 bases. Trimming removed 5 bases from V and 5 bases from J, with 19 bases in between. CDR3 length: 16 residues. CDR1 is SGHAT and CDR2 is FQNNGV in the germline V gene. The CDR3 reads CASSRRTGWGDNEQFF. CDR3 nucleotides: TGTGCCAGCAGCCGCAGGACGGGGTGGGGGGACAATGAGCAGTTCTTC.

The sample holds many counts of this clonotype. V usage is TRBV27 and J usage is TRBJ2-7; 9 bases are shared with TRBD2. CDR1 and CDR2 from the germline V gene are MNHEY and SMNVEV (reference sequence). This CDR3 contains 18 residues. The V gene end was trimmed by 5 bases and the J gene end by 4 bases; junction bases not matched to a gene: 18. The CDR3 here is CASSRYTIGASGTYEQYF. DNA of the CDR3: TGTGCCAGCAGTCGCTACACTATTGGGGCTAGCGGGACGTACGAGCAGTACTTC.

In this sample, this clonotype turned up many times. CDR3 loop: CASSLSGSADTQYF. The CDR3 DNA sequence: TGTGCCAGCAGCTTAAGCGGGAGCGCAGATACGCAGTATTTT. The chain uses TRBV7-3 and TRBJ2-3, with 7 bases that match TRBD2. Germline V lookup: CDR1 SGHTA, CDR2 FQGTGA. This CDR3 is 14 amino acids long. With V trimmed by 1 base and J by 4 bases, 2 bases remained unmatched.

This clonotype appeared many times. The rearrangement links TRBV19 to TRBJ2-7; TRBD1 matches 7 bases. The ends lost 9 bases at V and 2 bases at J; junction bases unmatched: 1. The CDR3 consists of 11 residues. Germline assignment: CDR1 LNHDA and CDR2 SQIVND (reference sequence). In DNA, the CDR3 is TGTGCCAGCCAGGGGGCCTACGAGCAGTACTTC. Protein sequence: CASQGAYEQYF.

Concerning this clonotype itself: A much larger clone sits a single nucleotide away, making a read error possible. The V call is TRBV19, the J call TRBJ2-1; 13 bases fit TRBD2. Germline CDR1 reads LNHDA; CDR2 reads SQIVND (reference sequence). The junction had 19 bases not matched to a gene; V was cut back by 8 bases and J by 9 bases. This CDR3 contains 18 residues. CDR3 DNA: TGTGCCAGTGTCCGGGACAGTCGGACTAGCGGGAGTAAGGGTGAGCAGTTCTTC. This gives the protein CASVRDSRTSGSKGEQFF.

By share, this clonotype ranks as medium-sized. A junction boundary mismatches the germline segment, possibly from a read error. The V gene is TRBV12-3 or TRBV12-4, the J gene TRBJ1-1; D uncertain. The CDR3 spans 13 residues. CDR3 nucleotides: TGTGCCAGCAGCTTAGCTCTGAACACTGAAGCTTTCTTT. Translated: CASSLALNTEAFF.